This T cell receptor beta chain was sequenced during a study of blood T cell repertoires in COVID-19. Study summary: COVID-19 samples collected from the United States, Italy and Spain covered acute and convalescent phases. Nucleic acid was either cDNA or gDNA, and it came from T cells, B-cell-depleted T cells, or PBMCs.

This clone was seen only a few times. The authors' processing: Counts of nucleated cells, estimated from reference gene primer amplification, were obtained. Some clones are missing from TCRdb's copy, which holds only in-frame ones; the method was immunoSEQ multiplex PCR. The V and J calls and clone size were taken over from that table, and D and trimming were inferred from the DNA. Of fewer than 250,000 clones in the sample, roughly nine tenths were seen once. The germline gives CDR1 KGHDR, CDR2 SFDVKD. This CDR3 has 15 amino acids. V was pared by 4 bases and J by 7 bases, with 6 bases of the junction left unmatched.

The origin of this receptor is a woman aged 50 to 60 with acute or convalescent COVID-19. J is TRBJ1-5 and V is TRBV24-1; 10 bases map to TRBD1. Sequenced material: peripheral blood. DNA for the CDR3: TGTGCCACCAGTGACTTGACAGGGGGCGGGCAGCCCCAGCATTTT. This gives the protein CATSDLTGGGQPQHF.